The rows below give T cell receptor beta chains drawn from one sample of a study of TIL therapy for anti-PD-1-resistant metastatic lung cancer. Method: immunoSEQ multiplex PCR; TCRdb's copy keeps in-frame clones and lacks some. The sample has about 20,000 clones; about three quarters are singletons. The material was blood, obtained at baseline. These receptors were obtained from a person aged 25-80 years with non-small cell lung cancer. CDR3s include the opening cysteine and the closing phenylalanine or tryptophan. The order of the fields is D gene, J gene, CDR3 length, V gene, clone size, CDR3 DNA, CDR3 protein. The D gene is left open where the match is weak. A row's size may be missing; if present it is once, few, many or a size class.

TRBD2 TRBJ2-1 19 TRBV5-6 . TGTGCCAGCAGCCCCTGGCTAGCGGGCAAATCTGGGGCGCGGGATGAGCAGTTCTTC CASSPWLAGKSGARDEQFF
. TRBJ1-1 15 TRBV6-5 . TGTGCCAGCAGTTTTAACTCGGACATGAACACTGAAGCTTTCTTT CASSFNSDMNTEAFF
. TRBJ1-3 16 TRBV30 few TGTGCCTGGAGTGTTGGCGTTCAGACCTCTGGAAACACCATATATTTT CAWSVGVQTSGNTIYF
TRBD1 TRBJ1-2 15 TRBV3-1/TRBV3-2 once TGTGCCAGCAGCCAAGAATTCAGGGGGGGCTATGGCTACACCTTC CASSQEFRGGYGYTF
TRBD2 TRBJ2-3 13 TRBV7-2 once TGTGCCAGCAGTCTGGGGGGGGAAGGTACGCAGTATTTT CASSLGGEGTQYF
TRBD1 TRBJ2-2 19 TRBV7-2 . TGTGCCAGCAGCCCCAGAGGGGTCAGGGGGCAAACCCTCACCGGGGAGCTGTTTTTT CASSPRGVRGQTLTGELFF
. TRBJ1-6 13 TRBV7-9 once TGTGCCGGCATGGACAGAGATAATTCACCCCTCCACTTT CAGMDRDNSPLHF
. TRBJ1-2 14 TRBV5-1 . TGCGCCAGCAGCTGGACGGTTACAGGAGGTGGCTACACCTTC CASSWTVTGGGYTF
TRBD1 TRBJ2-3 14 TRBV5-4 . TGTGCCAGCAGCTCACGACAGGGCGGAGATACGCAGTATTTT CASSSRQGGDTQYF
. TRBJ2-7 14 TRBV15 . TGTGCCACCAGCAGAGATCGCGAGGGTTCGGGGCAGTACTTC CATSRDREGSGQYF
TRBD2 TRBJ2-1 16 TRBV5-1 . TGCGCCAGCAGCTTGGATGGTAGCGGGGCGTACAATGAGCAGTTCTTC CASSLDGSGAYNEQFF
. TRBJ1-5 12 TRBV6-5 . TGTGCCAGCATGGGATGGGATCAGCCCCAGCATTTT CASMGWDQPQHF
TRBD2 TRBJ2-1 16 TRBV5-1 . TGCGCCAGCAGCTTGGATGGGGGGGTGTTCCCGCATGAGCAGTTCTTC CASSLDGGVFPHEQFF
TRBD1 TRBJ2-3 15 TRBV7-9 . TGTGCCAGCAGCTTAGCCAGGGGGCTTACAGATACGCAGTATTTT CASSLARGLTDTQYF
TRBD1 TRBJ1-3 13 TRBV10-3 . TGTGCCACTAATGACAGGGCTGGAAACACCATATATTTT CATNDRAGNTIYF
. TRBJ1-4 15 TRBV6-1 . TGTGCCAGCAGTGAACACCTCCCCCAGGATGAAAAACTGTTTTTT CASSEHLPQDEKLFF
. TRBJ2-5 18 TRBV15 . TGTGCCACCAGCAGAGTCTTAGGGTTAACCTCCGAGGGGGAGACCCAGTACTTC CATSRVLGLTSEGETQYF
. TRBJ1-2 15 TRBV5-6 . TGTGCCAGCAGCATGATCGATACCAGGGGCTATGGCTACACCTTC CASSMIDTRGYGYTF
TRBD1 TRBJ2-5 15 TRBV5-6 . TGTGCCAGCAGCGGAGCCAGGGGGATCCAAGAGACCCAGTACTTC CASSGARGIQETQYF
TRBD1 TRBJ1-5 15 TRBV2 . TGTGCCAGCAACCTGAACAGGGGTAGCAATCAGCCCCAGCATTTT CASNLNRGSNQPQHF
. TRBJ1-2 13 TRBV10-3 . TGTGCCATCAGTGGCCCGTTTAACTATGGCTACACCTTC CAISGPFNYGYTF
. TRBJ1-1 14 TRBV2 . TGTGCCAGCAGCGTAACAGGGAAGGGAACTGAAGCTTTCTTT CASSVTGKGTEAFF
TRBD2 TRBJ2-7 17 TRBV6-1 few TGTGCCAGCAGTGGACTAGCGGGAGGGAGGAGCTCCTACGAGCAGTACTTC CASSGLAGGRSSYEQYF
TRBD1 TRBJ1-2 13 TRBV5-1 . TGCGCCAGCAGCTTGGGGACAGGACGGGGCTACACCTTC CASSLGTGRGYTF
. TRBJ1-1 15 TRBV30 . TGTGCCTGGAGTTGGCCCCCAGCGTTGAACACTGAAGCTTTCTTT CAWSWPPALNTEAFF
TRBD1 TRBJ1-5 18 TRBV9 . TGTGCCAGCGGAATTAGGACAGGGGGCTCACCTAGCAATCAGCCCCAGCATTTT CASGIRTGGSPSNQPQHF
. TRBJ1-2 15 TRBV5-1 . TGCGCCAGCAGCTTGATGGTAGGGGGGAACTATGGCTACACCTTC CASSLMVGGNYGYTF
. TRBJ2-1 14 TRBV23-1 . TGCGCCAGCAGTTGGGGGCGGTTCTACAATGAGCAGTTCTTC CASSWGRFYNEQFF
TRBD2 TRBJ2-2 15 TRBV19 few TGTGCCAGTAGGGCCTTCGGGAGGGCCGGAGGGGAGCTGTTTTTT CASRAFGRAGGELFF
TRBD1 TRBJ1-6 16 TRBV4-1 . TGCGCCAGCAGCCGGTTCGGACAGGGAGATAATTCACCCCTCCACTTT CASSRFGQGDNSPLHF
TRBD2 TRBJ2-1 16 TRBV5-1 . TGCGCCAGCAGGGGGCGGGGACTAAGCTCCTACAATGAGCAGTTCTTC CASRGRGLSSYNEQFF
. TRBJ2-1 15 TRBV7-2 . TGTGCCACCTTACTTGCGGCCCTTTCCTACAATGAGCAGTTCTTC CATLLAALSYNEQFF
TRBD2 TRBJ2-1 16 TRBV7-9 once TGTGCCAGCAGCCTAGCCGGGACTAGCGGGCACAATGAGCAGTTCTTC CASSLAGTSGHNEQFF